These T cell receptor beta chains were read from a single sample in a study of blood T cell repertoires in COVID-19. Measured with immunoSEQ multiplex PCR; TCRdb has only the in-frame clones, and not every one. This sample has about 190,000 clones; almost 85% occur once, and the top ten carry more than 4.5%. The sequenced sample consisted of peripheral blood. The source is a woman in her sixties or seventies with active or convalescent COVID-19. Each CDR3 is given with its conserved first and last residue. Fields, in order: clone size, D gene, V gene, J gene, CDR3 DNA, CDR3 protein. A D gene is named only where the DNA matches it firmly. Size tells how often a clone was seen (once, few, many) or the class of an expanded clone, and some rows leave it out.

many	.	TRBV28	TRBJ2-5	TGTGCCAGCAGTGGATCTTTAACAGTCGCCGTTGGTGGGGAGACCCAGTACTTC	CASSGSLTVAVGGETQYF
.	TRBD2	TRBV2	TRBJ2-3	TGTGCCAGCAGAACCGGGACTAGCAGGATCACAGATACGCAGTATTTT	CASRTGTSRITDTQYF
.	TRBD2	TRBV4-1	TRBJ2-7	TGCGCCAGCAGCCAAGGGGTGACTAGCGTTGCCTACGAGCAGTACTTC	CASSQGVTSVAYEQYF
.	TRBD2	TRBV10-3	TRBJ2-3	TGTGCCATCAGTGAGTTGGGACTAGCTGCCACTAGCACAGATACGCAGTATTTT	CAISELGLAATSTDTQYF
.	TRBD2	TRBV11-2	TRBJ2-1	TGTGCCAGCAGCTTAGCCCGGACTAGCGGGAGGGCTGGTGAGCAGTTCTTC	CASSLARTSGRAGEQFF
.	.	TRBV18	TRBJ1-1	TGTGCCAGCTCACTATCAGGGAACACTGAAGCTTTCTTT	CASSLSGNTEAFF
.	TRBD1	TRBV6-5	TRBJ1-2	TGTGCCAGCAGGCGGTCGACAGGGGATTTAGGCTACACCTTC	CASRRSTGDLGYTF
.	TRBD1	TRBV2	TRBJ1-1	TGTGCCAGCACCAAGAGTACAGGGACAGGGGGAAAGAACACTGAAGCTTTCTTT	CASTKSTGTGGKNTEAFF
.	.	TRBV7-9	TRBJ2-1	TGTGCCAGCAGCTTAAAAGGGGCAAGCTCCTACAATGAGCAGTTCTTC	CASSLKGASSYNEQFF
once	.	TRBV6-1	TRBJ2-7	TGTGCCAGCAGTGCTCGAGGGCAGGCGAGCTCCTACGAGCAGTACTTC	CASSARGQASSYEQYF
.	TRBD1	TRBV4-1	TRBJ2-3	TGCGCCAGCAGCCATTCAACAAGGGGGCAAGTGGGCACAGATACGCAGTATTTT	CASSHSTRGQVGTDTQYF
few	TRBD1	TRBV18	TRBJ1-5	TGTGCCAGCTCACCACCGAGCGGACAGGGGGGCGATCAGCCCCAGCATTTT	CASSPPSGQGGDQPQHF
.	.	TRBV28	TRBJ1-2	TGTGCCAGCAGTTCCCGACCGCTAGGCTATGGCTACACCTTC	CASSSRPLGYGYTF
.	.	TRBV7-2	TRBJ2-2	TGTGCCAGCAGCCCCCTCGGTCCCCGGGAGCTGTTTTTT	CASSPLGPRELFF
.	.	TRBV30	TRBJ1-1	TGTGCCTCCCCCCGGGAGGGAAGGACTGAAGCTTTCTTT	CASPREGRTEAFF
.	TRBD2	TRBV4-1	TRBJ2-1	TGCGCCAGCAGCCAACAAGGCGGGAGTTCGGATGAGCAGTTCTTC	CASSQQGGSSDEQFF